This TCR beta chain comes out of a study of OX40 agonist ivuxolimab in advanced cancers. Points from the study as a whole: At doses 0.1 to 3.0 mg/kg, CD4+ and CD8+ clones expanded.

This clone was seen just once. Antigen: not known. Profiling relied on immunoSEQ multiplex PCR, and the TCRdb table lists in-frame clones only, not all of them. This sample has 55,000 to 75,000 clones, with roughly nine tenths found just once. Trimming took 6 bases from V and 7 from J; bases not matched to a gene: 9. The germline V gene has CDR1 ENHRY and CDR2 SYGVKD. This CDR3 has 16 residues. The chain employs TRBV10-3 and TRBJ2-1; TRBD2 aligns across 13 bases. This specimen consisted of CD4+ or CD8+ T cells sorted from blood, obtained in a trial of the OX40 agonist ivuxolimab. The TCR originated in an adult with an advanced solid tumor such as melanoma, head and neck, liver or kidney cancer. CDR3 bases: TGTGCCATCAGCTTTAGACTAGCGGGAGGATGGAATGAGCAGTTCTTC. As protein: CAISFRLAGGWNEQFF.